This TCR beta chain was sequenced for a study of T cells after yellow fever vaccination. Overall study: The fractions with low cell numbers were processed using SMART-Seq v4 Ultra Low Input.

Template switching by 5'RACE produced TCR cDNA, adding a universal primer site and UMIs. Each CDR3 protein gets one entry after TCRdb re-called the 5' RACE reads with MiXCR. The data show a few hundred thousand distinct CDR3 sequences, 17% seen once. The CDR3 covers 14 residues. V dropped 4 bases and J dropped 1 base, with 10 bases sitting between them. Germline values: CDR1 ENHRY, CDR2 SYGVKD. This clonotype was counted only a few times. The source material was PBMCs, sampled 5 to 6 days after the first yellow fever vaccination. The chain couples TRBV10-3 to TRBJ1-1; possibly TRBD1 for D (6 bases). This sequence originates from a young man who received the YFV17D yellow fever vaccine. The chain's CDR3 is CAISGTGSNTEAFF. The CDR3 bases are TGTGCCATCAGTGGAACAGGGTCGAACACTGAAGCTTTCTTT.